This entry lists 6 T cell receptor beta chains sequenced from one sample in a study of tumor-infiltrating lymphocytes in localized non-small cell lung cancer. Generated by immunoSEQ multiplex PCR, the TCRdb table keeps only in-frame clones and is missing some. Seen here are 15,000 to 20,000 clones, about three quarters observed once, and the top ten hold 4.3%. Sequenced: lung tumor tissue. Source of these receptors: a human donor with non-small cell lung cancer.

The V call is TRBV9, the J call TRBJ2-3; D remains unclear. This CDR3 comprises 13 residues. With 0 bases removed from V and 1 base from J, the gap between germline ends came to 3 bases. CDR1 is SGDLS, CDR2 YYNGEE, per germline. The CDR3 coding sequence is TGTGCCAGCAGCGTAGGAGGCACAGATACGCAGTATTTT. This translates into CASSVGGTDTQYF.

The chain is built from TRBV2 and TRBJ1-2; 8 bases are a match to TRBD1. The trim removed 6 bases at V and 6 bases at J, leaving 6 bases unmatched. The CDR3 covers 13 residues. Germline CDR1 is SNHLY and CDR2 is FYNNEI. The CDR3 bases are TGTGCCAGCAGCAAGGACAGGGTAGATGGCTACACCTTC. This gives the protein CASSKDRVDGYTF.

The V call is TRBV7-2, the J call TRBJ2-1, with D uncertain. The CDR3 totals 15 residues. The V gene lost 1 base and the J gene lost 6 bases, with 13 bases spanning the gap. CDR1 and CDR2 from the germline V gene are SGHTA and FQGNSA. This CDR3 reads CASSLVVSRGNEQFF. The CDR3 nucleotides read TGTGCCAGCAGCTTAGTGGTTAGCAGAGGCAATGAGCAGTTCTTC.

The chain employs TRBV19 and TRBJ1-5, with 10 bases matching TRBD1. Germline trimming cut 8 bases from V and 5 bases from J; bases unmatched to any gene: 6. This CDR3 has 14 residues. The germline V gene has CDR1 LNHDA and CDR2 SQIVND (reference sequence). The CDR3 is CASSPTGGHQPQHF. CDR3 in DNA: TGTGCCAGTTCTCCGACAGGGGGCCATCAGCCCCAGCATTTT.

The chain joins TRBV2 to TRBJ1-3; 9 bases align to TRBD1. CDR1 and CDR2 from the germline V gene are SNHLY and FYNNEI. This CDR3 is built from 13 residues. With 6 bases clipped from V and 4 bases from J, the junction kept 1 base outside the gene matches. The CDR3 DNA follows: TGTGCCAGCAGGGGACAGGGAGGAAACACCATATATTTT. It specifies CASRGQGGNTIYF.

The J gene is TRBJ1-1, the V gene TRBV6-5, with TRBD1 as a possible D gene (5 bases). Germline V gene sequence: CDR1 MNHEY, CDR2 SVGAGI. V gave up 6 bases and J gave up 1 base, with 12 bases separating them. This CDR3 contains 14 residues. CDR3 in DNA: TGTGCCAGCAGGGGGACTTGGGAGAACACTGAAGCTTTCTTT. Its protein product is CASRGTWENTEAFF.